This T cell receptor beta chain came from a study of blood T cells in healthy people across ages. Overall study results and limits: The recorded TCR beta diversity per million T cells decreased in a roughly linear manner with age.

With regard to this clonotype: The antigen is unknown.

Germline trimming cut 6 bases from V and 3 bases from J; bases unmatched to any gene: 11. This CDR3 is 16 amino acids long. A sample-barcoded 5' primer and a J-beta primer mix were used in a second PCR of about 6 to 11 cycles. Every single cDNA molecule received a tag from a template-switch adaptor with 12 random nucleotides. TCRdb used MiXCR to reprocess the 5' RACE reads, holding one entry per CDR3 protein. The sample has hundreds of thousands of distinct CDR3 sequences, nearly 60% seen once; the top ten hold approximately 20%. The chain recombines TRBV12-3 or TRBV12-4 with TRBJ2-1, with 7 bases identical to TRBD2. This receptor was obtained from a man aged 30 to 45 in good health. Sequenced material: blood. Here the CDR3 reads CASSSFTSANYNEQFF. The DNA of the CDR3 is TGTGCCAGCAGCTCATTTACTAGCGCAAACTACAATGAGCAGTTCTTC.